The table lists the clone carrying this TCR beta chain with many counts. The data stem from a study of T cells in Graves' hyperthyroidism and ophthalmopathy. Diagnostic assessment was based on clinical symptoms, serum thyroxine and TRAb, thyroid ultrasound and orbital computed tomography. Extraction of PBMCs used 10 ml of fresh peripheral blood. Amplification of TCR beta CDR3 regions used RNA as the template. TCR CDR3 regions were first amplified by RT-PCR with HTBI primers. TCRdb used MiXCR to reprocess the multiplex PCR reads, holding one entry per CDR3 protein. The sample consists of roughly 650,000 distinct CDR3 sequences, 16% of them appearing once. The source of this sequence is a woman aged 40-49 years with Graves' ophthalmopathy. Sample: blood.

In DNA, the CDR3 is TGTGCCAGCAGCCGGACAGACCTCTACGAGCAGTACTTC. This codes for CASSRTDLYEQYF. The chain couples TRBV28 to TRBJ2-7, with D perhaps matching TRBD1 (6 bases). V was pared by 6 bases and J by 3 bases, with 12 bases between. The CDR3 sequence is 13 residues long. The germline gives CDR1 MDHEN, CDR2 SYDVKM. The entire variable domain, with the rest obtained from reference TRBV28 and TRBJ2-7, is as follows: DVKVTQSSRYLVKRTGEKVFLECVQDMDHENMFWYRQDPGLGLRLIYFSYDVKMKEKGDIPEGYSVSREKKERFSLILESASTNQTSMYLCASSRTDLYEQYFGPGTRLTVT.